This TCR beta chain was recorded in a study of OX40 agonist ivuxolimab in advanced cancers. Study at large: It was permissible to have had prior anti-PD-1, anti-PD-L1 or anti-CTLA-4 therapy, and 40% had some.

The table came from immunoSEQ multiplex PCR; TCRdb's copy has only in-frame clones and leaves some out. The data hold tens of thousands of clones, with approximately 82% observed a single time. The receptor's source is an adult with an advanced solid tumor such as melanoma, head and neck, liver or kidney cancer. Sequencing was performed on CD4+ or CD8+ T cells sorted from blood, taken in a trial of the OX40 agonist ivuxolimab.

The CDR3 region has the DNA TGCGCCAGCAGCCAAGCCCCAGGGAATTTCCCCTACGAGCAGTACTTC. It is translated as CASSQAPGNFPYEQYF. This chain links TRBV4-3 with TRBJ2-7, with D tentatively TRBD1 (5 bases). The V gene's germline CDR1 is LGHNA and CDR2 YSLEER. CDR3 length equals 16 residues. V gave up 1 base and J gave up 2 bases, with 15 bases separating them.